The 23 T cell receptor beta chains below were found in one sample sequenced in a study of long-term antiretroviral therapy in people with HIV. The assay, immunoSEQ v3.0, was run at survey level. TCRdb's table, derived via immunoSEQ multiplex PCR, lists solely in-frame clones and lacks some. The sample lists tens of thousands of clones, approximately 80% occurring once. Sequenced material: unsorted PBMCs, taken 0.3 years after starting antiretroviral therapy. Every receptor here comes from a man aged 18 to 35 with HIV.

The chain employs TRBV6-5 and TRBJ1-2, with D perhaps TRBD1 (6 bases). V was trimmed by 7 bases and J by 7 bases, leaving 16 bases between them. Germline CDR1 and CDR2: MNHEY and SVGAGI. This CDR3 is built from 13 residues. The CDR3 DNA reads TGTGCCAGCAATCCAAGTAGGGGGGCTGGCTACACCTTC. This encodes CASNPSRGAGYTF.

CDR3 region: CASSLNRGSNTYLTSGANVLTF. CDR3 bases: TGTGCCAGCAGCCTCAACAGGGGATCTAATACATACTTAACCTCTGGGGCCAACGTCCTGACTTTC. The gene calls are TRBV9 and TRBJ2-6, with 7 bases that match TRBD1. The trim removed 4 bases at V and 0 bases at J, leaving 22 bases unmatched. Looked up from germline, CDR1 is SGDLS and CDR2 is YYNGEE. This CDR3 contains 22 residues.

The V and J genes are TRBV27 and TRBJ2-7; 7 bases align to TRBD1. V dropped 6 bases and J dropped 2; count of bases not matched to a gene: 7. The CDR3 has 14 amino acids. Germline loops: CDR1 MNHEY, CDR2 SMNVEV (reference sequence). The CDR3 DNA sequence: TGTGCCAGCAGCCCGACAGGGCTAACCTACGAGCAGTACTTC. It yields the protein CASSPTGLTYEQYF.

The chain is built from TRBV7-2 and TRBJ2-2; a weak D match, TRBD2 (7 bases). CDR3 length: 13 amino acids. Germline CDR1 reads SGHTA; CDR2 reads FQGNSA. The ends were cut back, 4 bases at V and 8 bases at J, with 11 bases in the middle. The CDR3 is CASSSAGAGELFF. The CDR3 coding sequence is TGTGCCAGCAGCTCTGCGGGGGCGGGGGAGCTGTTTTTT. The full variable domain, rest sourced from reference TRBV7-2 and TRBJ2-2, is GAGVSQSPSNKVTEKGKDVELRCDPISGHTALYWYRQSLGQGLEFLIYFQGNSAPDKSGLPSDRFSAERTGGSVSTLTIQRTQQEDSAVYLCASSSAGAGELFFGEGSRLTVL.

V is TRBV10-3 and J is TRBJ1-1, with D hard to call. The CDR3 is made up of 12 amino acids. Germline CDR1 and CDR2: ENHRY and SYGVKD. With 4 bases removed from V and 7 bases from J, the gap between germline ends came to 10 bases. CDR3 DNA sequence: TGTGCCATCAGTGCAAACCTAATTGAAGCTTTCTTT. The encoded protein is CAISANLIEAFF.

With respect to this clone: Germline is not matched at one junction end, which may reflect a read error. The gene calls are TRBV6-5 and TRBJ2-7; 7 nucleotides line up with TRBD1. CDR1 MNHEY and CDR2 SVGAGI come from the germline V gene. This CDR3 region has 13 residues. The CDR3 protein is CASRNLRQGGLDF. CDR3 DNA: TGTGCCAGCAGAAACCTCCGACAGGGCGGGCTTGACTTC.

The rearrangement uses TRBV14 and TRBJ2-6; 10 bases align to TRBD1. The germline gives CDR1 SGHDN, CDR2 FVKESK. Trimming removed 1 base from V and 3 bases from J; junction bases left unmatched: 9. The CDR3 has 19 amino acids. DNA of the CDR3: TGTGCCAGCAGCCAAGGATCAGGACAGGGGGAATATGGGGCCAACGTCCTGACTTTC. This gives the protein CASSQGSGQGEYGANVLTF.

V usage is TRBV28 and J usage is TRBJ1-2; D not resolved. The CDR3 runs 13 residues. Trimming took 6 bases from V and 6 from J, leaving 14 bases between them. Germline V gives CDR1 MDHEN, CDR2 SYDVKM. The CDR3 loop reads CASSLAAVHGYTF. The CDR3 DNA reads as TGTGCCAGCAGCCTAGCGGCTGTTCATGGCTACACCTTC.

The gene calls are TRBV13 and TRBJ2-5; D not certain. The CDR3 consists of 12 residues. V was pared by 2 bases and J by 5 bases, with 6 bases between. Looked up from germline, CDR1 is PRHDT and CDR2 is FYEKMQ (reference sequence). This chain's CDR3 is CASSLPEETQYF. CDR3 sequence (DNA): TGTGCCAGCAGCTTACCGGAGGAGACCCAGTACTTC. Looking up the rest from reference TRBV13 and TRBJ2-5 gives the full variable domain: AAGVIQSPRHLIKEKRETATLKCYPIPRHDTVYWYQQGPGQDPQFLISFYEKMQSDKGSIPDRFSAQQFSDYHSELNMSSLELGDSALYFCASSLPEETQYFGPGTRLLVL.

Notes on this clone: This sample includes further DNA sequences coding for the same CDR3. The chain links TRBV6-1 to TRBJ2-1; 9 nucleotides align to TRBD1. The CDR3 covers 15 residues. Germline assignment: CDR1 MNHNS and CDR2 SASEGT. The J segment lost 4 bases and the V segment lost 1 base, leaving 2 bases of the junction unmatched. CDR3 DNA: TGTGCCAGCAGTGAAGGACAGGGGGGTTACAATGAGCAGTTCTTC. Its protein is CASSEGQGGYNEQFF.

In regard to this clone: Other nucleotide sequences from this sample produce the same CDR3. The genes are TRBV13 and TRBJ1-3; D unclear. CDR1 and CDR2 (germline): PRHDT, FYEKMQ (reference sequence). This CDR3 has 13 residues. Trimming cost V 0 bases and J 3 bases, with 3 bases left between them. The CDR3 DNA follows: TGTGCCAGCAGCTTAGGGAGTGGAAACACCATATATTTT. Encoded protein: CASSLGSGNTIYF.

CDR3 region: CAWSGVGGALYEQYF. The CDR3 nucleotides are TGTGCCTGGAGCGGGGTTGGGGGGGCGCTTTACGAGCAGTACTTC. The chain uses TRBV30 and TRBJ2-7, with a tentative D call TRBD2 (7 bases). CDR3 size: 15 residues. Germline V CDR1 and CDR2: GTSNPN, SVGIG (reference sequence). With 3 bases removed from V and 4 bases from J, the gap between germline ends came to 19 bases.

V usage is TRBV11-3 and J usage is TRBJ2-3, with 12 nucleotides matching TRBD2. The CDR3 totals 16 residues. V lost 4 bases and J lost 2; bases outside the gene matches: 4. From germline, CDR1 is SGHNT and CDR2 YENEEA. The CDR3 nucleotides are TGTGCCAGCAGCTCCGGACTAGCGGGACCCACAGATACGCAGTATTTT. This gives the protein CASSSGLAGPTDTQYF.

The CDR3 DNA reads TGTGCCAGCAGTCCCAAGGTGGTGAATAGCAATCAGCCCCAGCATTTT. Protein: CASSPKVVNSNQPQHF. V is TRBV27 and J is TRBJ1-5, with unresolved D. The CDR3 length is 16 residues. Germline values: CDR1 MNHEY, CDR2 SMNVEV (reference sequence). Trimming removed 5 bases at V and 0 bases at J, with 14 bases between.

The rearrangement uses TRBV6-1 and TRBJ1-6; no definite D call. This CDR3 has 16 residues. The V and J ends lost 2 bases and 6 bases respectively, with 14 bases between them. Per the germline V gene, CDR1 is MNHNS and CDR2 is SASEGT. In DNA, the CDR3 is TGTGCCAGCAGTGAACAATATAGTCTACTTAATTCACCCCTCCACTTT. Its protein product is CASSEQYSLLNSPLHF.

The gene calls are TRBV27 and TRBJ2-7, with a possible D match to TRBD2 (5 bases). The CDR3 length is 14 residues. V lost 6 bases and J lost 0, with 12 bases in between. Per the germline V gene, CDR1 is MNHEY and CDR2 is SMNVEV (reference sequence). CDR3 amino acids: CASRLGGPSYEQYF. In DNA, the CDR3 is TGTGCCAGCAGATTGGGCGGGCCCTCCTACGAGCAGTACTTC.

This clone was counted a single time. The chain links TRBV7-6 to TRBJ2-7, with TRBD2 matching over 9 bases. The trim removed 2 bases at V and 1 base at J, leaving 6 bases unmatched. The length of the CDR3 is 16 residues. Germline CDR1 SGHVS, CDR2 FNYEAQ. The CDR3 region is CASSLIASGTSYEQYF. The DNA for the CDR3 is TGTGCCAGCAGCTTAATCGCTAGCGGGACGTCCTACGAGCAGTACTTC.

The J gene is TRBJ2-7, the V gene TRBV30; D is unresolved. Germline assignment: CDR1 GTSNPN and CDR2 SVGIG (reference sequence). Trimming pared 0 bases from V and 0 bases from J, leaving 3 bases between. The CDR3 runs to 12 residues. The CDR3 nucleotides read TGTGCCTGGAGTGTAGTCTCCTACGAGCAGTACTTC. Its protein product is CAWSVVSYEQYF.

This rearrangement joins TRBV7-2 to TRBJ2-7, with 7 bases that match TRBD2. V gave up 2 bases and J gave up 4 bases; unmatched junction bases: 5. Germline V gene lookup returns CDR1 SGHTA and CDR2 FQGNSA. This CDR3 has 14 residues. The CDR3 protein is CASSLIPGLYEQYF. For the CDR3, the DNA is TGTGCCAGCAGCTTAATCCCGGGACTATACGAGCAGTACTTC. Variable domain in full (rest from reference TRBV7-2 and TRBJ2-7): GAGVSQSPSNKVTEKGKDVELRCDPISGHTALYWYRQSLGQGLEFLIYFQGNSAPDKSGLPSDRFSAERTGGSVSTLTIQRTQQEDSAVYLCASSLIPGLYEQYFGPGTRLTVT.

V is TRBV7-9 and J is TRBJ2-5; D remains ambiguous. Germline lookup yields CDR1 SEHNR and CDR2 FQNEAQ (reference sequence). The CDR3 is 12 amino acids. V was cut by 6 bases and J by 4 bases, with 9 bases left in between. The CDR3: CASSLVGETQYF. In DNA, the CDR3 is TGTGCCAGCAGTCTAGTCGGAGAGACCCAGTACTTC.

CDR3 residues: CASSQGAFYGYTF. The CDR3 coding sequence is TGTGCCAGCAGCCAGGGGGCCTTCTATGGCTACACCTTC. The V and J genes are TRBV7-9 and TRBJ1-2; 8 bases match TRBD1. The CDR3 is 13 amino acids. Trimming cost V 5 bases and J 4 bases; bases outside gene matches: 3. CDR1 and CDR2 (germline): SEHNR, FQNEAQ (reference sequence).

CDR3 DNA sequence: TGTGCCAGCAGCCTCCAAGGGACAGCTGGAAACACCATATATTTT. This codes for CASSLQGTAGNTIYF. This chain uses TRBV7-2 with TRBJ1-3; 7 bases are shared with TRBD1. V lost 5 bases, J lost 2 bases, and 6 bases stayed unmatched. The V gene's germline CDR1 is SGHTA and CDR2 FQGNSA. The CDR3 totals 15 residues.

This clone was counted between two and nine times. The DNA of the CDR3 is TGTGCCAGCAGGGACACGACAGCCTCCTACGAGCAGTACTTC. Translation: CASRDTTASYEQYF. This chain links TRBV25-1 with TRBJ2-7; tentative D call: TRBD1 (5 bases). Trimming shortened V by 6 bases and J by 0 bases, and 12 bases separated the two germline ends. From germline, CDR1 is MGHDK and CDR2 SYGVNS. The CDR3 runs 14 residues.